These T cell receptor beta chains were read from a single sample in a study of T-cell reconstitution after alpha-beta-depleted transplantation in children. Each CDR3 protein is one row after TCRdb ran MiXCR on the PCR reads. The sample records approximately 300,000 distinct CDR3 sequences, under 14% being singletons. The sample was peripheral blood, taken 180 days after TCRalphabeta/CD19-depleted stem cell transplant. These receptors all come from a male patient aged 2-15 years who had a stem cell transplant for chronic granulomatous disease, so the T cells may come from the graft donor. CDR3s include the opening cysteine and the closing phenylalanine or tryptophan. Not all rows give a size; the values are once, few, many and, for expanded clones, a class.

v_call clone_size cdr3_aa
TRBV6-5 few CASSYPGQHTEAFF
TRBV2 few CASSRTSGRSAGELFF
TRBV14 NA CASSQIRSFTDTQYF
TRBV12-3/TRBV12-4 many CASSNLIGQGNTGELFF
TRBV12-3/TRBV12-4 many CASSLVSGKVSGELFF
TRBV6-2/TRBV6-3 many CASSYLGGTEAFF
TRBV30 many CAWSVLGRAEAFF
TRBV23-1 many CAKHTGGSGANVLTF
TRBV12-3/TRBV12-4 many CASTRDPWDYGYTF
TRBV5-1 many CASSLGSLGQPQHF
TRBV6-4 few CASSPLMGGPPTATIAKNIQYF
TRBV20-1 many CSAGGLVGPFTLDEQFF
TRBV4-3 few CASSDTGHARSYEQYF
TRBV5-1 many CASSPVGGDTGELFF
TRBV18 few CASSPVAGGPGYEQYF
TRBV5-4 many CASRRGAGVSTDTQYF
TRBV11-2 many CASSPHRGALASEAFF
TRBV5-1 many CASSSGLAGGGPTDTQYF
TRBV28 many CASSSGTEAFF
TRBV5-1 many CASSPRGGSSYNEQFF
TRBV6-2/TRBV6-3 many CASSYASGLYNEQFF
TRBV15 many CATRVTSGRIHEQFF
TRBV2 many CANPTSSGAYNEQFF
TRBV18 many CASSPSMALDTQYF
TRBV28 many CASSLSLVLEQFF
TRBV7-9 many CASSFSHIRNTEAFF
TRBV27 many CASSWDRDSYEQYF
TRBV4-1 many CASSQDGTEFYEQYF
TRBV4-2 NA CASSQESREGSPLHF
TRBV15 many CATSPQGLGGELFF
TRBV12-3/TRBV12-4 many CASSLLQGISTDTQYF
TRBV5-8 NA CASSLFPLGTGELFF
TRBV12-3/TRBV12-4 many CASRGQVSSYEQYF
TRBV20-1 many CSARTFPTAEYGYTF
TRBV20-1 many CSARGPPGQLAGGNEQFF
TRBV29-1 many CSVTSGGAPDTQYF
TRBV3-1 NA CASRPTSGRAKMDTQYF
TRBV5-5 NA CASSYDPTYALPKNIQYF
TRBV30 many CAWSRPGTGGHEQYF
TRBV5-5 many CASSLFFSVLDSEQFF
TRBV6-2/TRBV6-3 many CASSIAGGKYEQYF
TRBV7-2 many CASSFGGVGDTQYF
TRBV6-1 many CASRKNTGELFF
TRBV6-2/TRBV6-3 many CASSYYGVRSTDTQYF
TRBV7-6 many CAGQTTGELFF
TRBV20-1 many CSPRTPIYNEQFF
TRBV12-3/TRBV12-4 NA CASSLGGNRYTEAFF
TRBV10-2 many CASTQQGAVSGSLFYNEQFF
TRBV6-2/TRBV6-3 many CASSSRTGNQPQHF
TRBV5-1 many CASSLESANTEAFF
TRBV28 many CASSRTSGHYEQYF
TRBV12-3/TRBV12-4 many CASIPGPPMNTEAFF
TRBV11-2 many CASSFTRIAGGQTDTQYF
TRBV5-1 many CASSLVGFGEQFF
TRBV6-1 many CASSVRTSPDTQYF